The 14 T cell receptor beta chains below were found in one sample sequenced in a study of CD8+CD57+ T cells in acquired aplastic anemia. According to the study, genomic DNA was the template for TCR beta VDJ and CDR3 profiling. In TCRdb, the reads were re-called with MiXCR into one record per CDR3 protein. The top ten hold about two fifths of the sample, which has around 250,000 distinct CDR3 sequences, roughly 82% seen once. Previously, flow cytometry had revealed CD8+CD57+ cell expansion in the patients chosen for sequencing. The sequencing sample was made of sorted CD4+, CD8+, or CD8+CD57+ T cells (not recorded which) from PBMCs. Source of these receptors: a human donor with aplastic anemia.

V gene TRBV7-8 combines with J gene TRBJ2-7; no definite D call. The ends were cut back, 2 bases at V and 1 base at J, with 21 bases in the middle. The germline CDR1 and CDR2 sequences are SGHVS and FQNEAQ. The CDR3 loop spans 18 amino acids. CDR3 nucleotide sequence: TGTGCCAGCAGCTTACCACCAGGTCCGAATGCCCTGTCCTACGAGCAGTACGTC. It translates to CASSLPPGPNALSYEQYV.

The count of this clonotype is one. The junction shows a germline mismatch at one end, possibly a read error. V usage is TRBV7-6 and J usage is TRBJ2-3; D is undetermined. This CDR3 is 13 amino acids long. Germline V lookup: CDR1 SGHVS, CDR2 FNYEAQ. The CDR3 bases are TGTGCCAGCAGCTTCGGGTCCAGAGATACGCAGTATTTC. Residues: CASSFGSRDTQYF.

Points on this clonotype: The CDR3 does not close with the conserved phenylalanine or tryptophan, likely indicating a read error. The limits of the CDR3 on the DNA are not certain, so only TCRdb's listed CDR3 is given. The genes are TRBV2 and TRBJ2-4; the DNA was not used to check the table's D call, TRBD2. The CDR3 has 12 amino acids, counting both end residues. Germline CDR1 and CDR2: SNHLY and FYNNEI. The CDR3 region is CASGGAGNTQTL.

As to this clonotype: No conserved phenylalanine or tryptophan is present at the end of the CDR3, so a read error is the likely explanation. It is unclear where the CDR3 begins or ends on the DNA, so no DNA is shown, and the CDR3 is as TCRdb lists it. This sequence joins TRBV9 and TRBJ1-2. The germline V gene encodes CDR1 SGDLS and CDR2 YYNGEE. The CDR3 spans 13 residues, counting both ends. CDR3 in amino acids: CASGQAGNIRYFV.

This clonotype has more than one count but fewer than ten. The chain recombines TRBV29-1 with TRBJ2-1; 7 nucleotides line up with TRBD2. Looked up from germline, CDR1 is SQVTM and CDR2 is ANQGSEA. The ends lost 6 bases at V and 5 bases at J; junction bases unmatched: 10. The CDR3 runs 14 residues. The CDR3, as DNA: TGCAGCGTCGAAAGAGCGGGGAGAAACAATGAGCAGTTCTTC. Amino acid sequence: CSVERAGRNNEQFF.

This clonotype occurred a few times. The chain joins TRBV25-1 to TRBJ1-2, with TRBD1 matching over 8 bases. The trim removed 5 bases at V and 6 bases at J, leaving 5 bases unmatched. The germline gives CDR1 MGHDK, CDR2 SYGVNS. The CDR3 spans 13 residues. The CDR3 sequence: CASSPDRGDGYTF. The CDR3 coding sequence is TGTGCCAGCAGTCCAGACAGGGGAGATGGCTACACCTTC.

This clonotype was counted once. At one boundary the junction diverges from the germline segment, which might be a read error. The chain uses TRBV9 and TRBJ1-5; maybe TRBD1 (5 bases). The CDR3 has 14 amino acids. The germline V gene has CDR1 SGDLS and CDR2 YYNGEE. CDR3 sequence (DNA): TGTGCCAGCAGCGAAGGGGTCACGAGAAATCCCCCGCATTTT. Its protein is CASSEGVTRNPPHF. Looking up the rest from reference TRBV9 and TRBJ1-5 gives the full variable domain: DSGVTQTPKHLITATGQRVTLRCSPRSGDLSVYWYQQSLDQGLQFLIQYYNGEERAKGNILERFSAQQFPDLHSELNLSSLELGDSALYFCASSEGVTRNPPHFGDGTRLSIL.

V gene TRBV20-1 combines with J gene TRBJ1-1; tentatively, D is TRBD1 (6 bases). CDR1 is DFQATT, CDR2 SNEGSKA, per germline (reference sequence). The CDR3 consists of 15 residues. Trimming shortened V by 1 base and J by 1 base, and 13 bases separated the two germline ends. CDR3 DNA sequence: TGCAGTGCTAGAGGTGGGGGCAGCGAGAACACTGAAGCTTTCTTT. Translated: CSARGGGSENTEAFF.

The chain carries TRBV20-1 and TRBJ1-2; 8 nucleotides line up with TRBD1. The CDR3 is 16 amino acids. The germline gives CDR1 DFQATT, CDR2 SNEGSKA (reference sequence). With V trimmed by 6 bases and J by 8 bases, 20 bases remained unmatched. The CDR3 region has the DNA TGCAGTGCCAAAGGGGTTTCTCAGGGGGCGCATCGCGGCTACACCTTC. It translates to CSAKGVSQGAHRGYTF.

About this clonotype: The conserved final phenylalanine or tryptophan is absent from the CDR3, which likely points to a read error. It is unclear where the CDR3 begins or ends on the DNA, so no DNA is shown, and the CDR3 is as TCRdb lists it. The chain recombines TRBV7-3 with TRBJ2-5; the D segment call TRBD2 is taken from the table without a DNA check. Germline V CDR1 and CDR2: SGHTA, FQGTGA. Inclusive of both ends, the CDR3 amounts to 13 amino acids. The CDR3 here is CASSVNDEQFFGP.

As for this clonotype: This likely comes from a read error, as the CDR3 has no conserved phenylalanine or tryptophan at its end. No DNA is shown, since the ends of the CDR3 on it are uncertain; the CDR3 is the one TCRdb lists. The chain has TRBV7-7 and TRBJ2-3; the table's D call TRBD1 went unverified against the DNA. The germline V gene encodes CDR1 SSHAT and CDR2 FNYEAQ (reference sequence). The CDR3 is 13 amino acids in total, end residues counted. CDR3 protein: CASYEGGRDMLYL.

This clonotype has just a few counts. The chain employs TRBV5-4 and TRBJ2-1; D is uncertain. Germline V gene lookup returns CDR1 SGHNT and CDR2 YYREEE (reference sequence). V was shortened by 4 bases and J by 5 bases, with 13 bases between the two germline ends. CDR3 length: 14 residues. In DNA form, the CDR3 reads TGTGCCAGCAGCGTTGGACCTCCCAACAATGAGCAGTTCTTC. Translated: CASSVGPPNNEQFF. Drawing the rest from reference TRBV5-4 and TRBJ2-1, the complete variable domain is ETGVTQSPTHLIKTRGQQVTLRCSSQSGHNTVSWYQQALGQGPQFIFQYYREEENGRGNFPPRFSGLQFPNYSSELNVNALELDDSALYLCASSVGPPNNEQFFGPGTRLTVL.

On this clonotype: At one end the junction does not follow the germline gene, possibly because of a read error. The chain employs TRBV7-2 and TRBJ2-3; 12 bases map to TRBD2. Germline CDR1 is SGHTA and CDR2 is FQGNSA. The CDR3 is 14 residues long. The CDR3: CASSLTSGSEDPHF. The CDR3 DNA sequence: TGTGCCAGCAGCTTGACTAGCGGGAGCGAAGATCCGCATTTT.

This clonotype was seen once. An end of the junction does not agree with germline; a read error may underlie this. This rearrangement joins TRBV15 to TRBJ2-1, with a weak D call TRBD2 (5 bases). The DNA end is more similar to TRBJ2-7, so the J call may be wrong. The CDR3 is 14 amino acids. Germline V gene data show CDR1 as LNHNV and CDR2 as YYDKDF (reference sequence). CDR3 sequence reads: CASSRGSEQDKQYF. DNA for the CDR3: TGTGCCAGCAGCAGAGGTAGCGAGCAAGATAAGCAGTACTTC.